This T cell receptor (beta chain) came from a study of blood T cells in healthy people across ages (dated by TCRdb to 2013 to 2016). A note on the overall study: In model experiments, template switching captured roughly one uniquely barcoded TCR beta cDNA molecule for every two T cells. For two donors (one aged 18 to 30 and one aged 80 or older), the study analyzed two additional independent replicas of 1 million unique cDNA reads from the same blood draw. Donors of different ages were randomly distributed across sequencing lanes to avoid experimental bias. Using deep sequencing normalized with unique cDNA molecular identifiers, the study measured how TCR beta repertoire diversity changes with age. The donors were split into four age groups: young (average about 15 years), middle-aged (around 37), aged (about 56) and long-lived (approximately 89).

Library construction relied on 5' RACE. Instrument used: Illumina HiSeq 2500. A second PCR of about 7 to 12 cycles was performed with a sample-barcoded 5' primer and a J-beta primer mix. A unique molecular identifier was introduced onto each TCR beta cDNA molecule by a template-switch 5' adaptor carrying 12 random nucleotides. At least 3 million CDR3-containing paired-end reads were obtained from each sample. The Mint cDNA synthesis kit, primed by a TRBC-specific oligonucleotide, was used to synthesize first-strand cDNA from all RNA. Following uracil-DNA glycosylase treatment, a first 18-cycle PCR with universal primers M1SS and BC2_uni_R was performed on all cDNA. Concerning the study's data processing: For normalization, 1 million high-quality reads, each with a distinct molecular identifier, were randomly selected from each sample. Instead of being binned into consensus sequences, reads with shared molecular identifiers were discarded. CDR3 identification, clonotype clustering and error correction used MiTCR with a Q25 quality threshold and the strictest error-elimination algorithm. A nonparametric unseen species model with Euler transformation was used to estimate lower-bound total TCR beta diversity. TCRdb trimmed public reads at Q25 via fastp, called clones via MiXCR and kept in-frame beta chains. Rows with a matching CDR3 protein are joined into one entry that keeps the most common DNA and genes. The V and J calls were determined by TCRdb, not by the authors. The sample records about 900,000 distinct CDR3 sequences, roughly 50% of which are singletons. The ten largest make up roughly 12% of the sample.

The donors were some 39 Caucasian individuals from Russia, aged roughly 6 to 100 years, who were systemically healthy. Approximately 11 milliliters of peripheral blood were drawn from each donor into EDTA-treated Vacutainer tubes. PBMCs were isolated by Ficoll-Paque density-gradient centrifugation, with at least 7 million obtained per sample. Total RNA was extracted from PBMCs with Trizol reagent, with at least 5 micrograms obtained per sample. Naive CD45RAhigh/CD27high T cell percentages were measured by flow cytometry on a PBMC aliquot from every donor. The study at large found these results: Observed TCR beta diversity correlated strongly with the percentage of naive T cells measured by flow cytometry. Because the CMV infection status of the donors was unknown, age-related changes in expanded clonotypes may potentially have been confounded. Observed TCR beta diversity per million T cells fell roughly linearly with age, and a significant reduction was already apparent by age about 36. Since profiling was done on bulk unsorted PBMCs, naive and antigen-experienced compartments could not be conclusively compared. Estimates of total diversity based on one million sequenced T cells were regarded as lower bounds and as underestimates. Compared with the aged group, more naive CD4+ T cells, fewer expanded clones and increased TCR diversity were shown by the long-lived group, suggesting age selection.

The junction shows trimming of 5 bases on V and 5 bases on J, and the gene matches do not reach 11 bases of it. The cysteine opens and the phenylalanine closes a CDR3 of 15 amino acids. Only CDR3 DNA is held: 45 bases, read in frame from base 1. CDR1 and CDR2 are read off the germline V gene as SGHAT and FQNNGV. In regard to this clonotype: The antigen it binds to is not known. Per-nucleotide qualities are absent, and no much larger clonotype sits a single base away.

This sequence was found in a man under 40 in good health. This sequence uses TRBV11-2 and TRBJ2-7, and 8 junction bases match TRBD1. What was sequenced was blood. CDR3 protein: CASSATGTGSDEQYF. The DNA is as follows: TGTGCCAGCAGCGCGACCGGGACAGGCAGCGACGAGCAGTACTTC.